This T cell receptor (beta chain) is drawn from a study of OX40 agonist ivuxolimab in advanced cancers. At the level of the study: Melanoma, hepatocellular carcinoma, head and neck or renal cell cancer occurred in dose-escalation patients.

Assay used: immunoSEQ multiplex PCR; TCRdb lists only in-frame clones, some missing. The sample yields about 77,000 clones, approximately 85% seen once. A single count supports this clone. At baseline, cycle 4 day 1, and cycle 7 day 1, blood was sampled. This specimen was CD4+ or CD8+ T cells sorted from blood, taken in a trial of the OX40 agonist ivuxolimab. The TCR originated in an adult with an advanced solid tumor such as melanoma, head and neck, liver or kidney cancer.

For the CDR3, the DNA is TGTGCCAGCAGTGGTTCATCTGGAAACACCATATATTTT. Protein product: CASSGSSGNTIYF. The V gene is TRBV6-4, the J gene TRBJ1-3; D is uncertain. Trimming took 4 bases from V and 1 from J, leaving 5 bases between them. In germline, CDR1 is MRHNA, CDR2 SNTAGT. The CDR3 has 13 residues.